Presented here are 4 T cell receptor beta chains from one specimen sequenced in a study of OX40 agonist ivuxolimab in advanced cancers. Sequenced by immunoSEQ multiplex PCR; TCRdb stores in-frame clones only, minus some. The sample consists of more than 45,000 clones, more than 70% of them appearing once. The specimen was CD4+ or CD8+ T cells sorted from blood, collected in a trial of the OX40 agonist ivuxolimab. The receptors were gathered from an adult with an advanced solid tumor such as melanoma, head and neck, liver or kidney cancer.

The rearrangement joins TRBV5-1 to TRBJ1-5; no clear D gene. The CDR3 loop spans 14 amino acids. The germline V gene has CDR1 SGHRS and CDR2 YFSETQ. Trimming stripped 4 bases from V and 4 bases from J, with 12 bases between. The CDR3, as DNA: TGCGCCAGCAGCCCGAACAGCGATAATCAGCCCCAGCATTTT. This encodes CASSPNSDNQPQHF.

This clone appeared a single time. This rearrangement joins TRBV7-8 to TRBJ2-7, with D tentatively TRBD2 (6 bases). V was cut by 1 base and J by 7 bases, with 11 bases left in between. Germline loops: CDR1 SGHVS, CDR2 FQNEAQ. The CDR3 has 13 residues. The CDR3 sequence is CASSLDIGREQYF. The CDR3 DNA sequence: TGTGCCAGCAGCTTAGATATAGGGAGGGAGCAGTACTTC.

V gene TRBV28 combines with J gene TRBJ2-2; no clear D gene. V lost 6 bases to trimming and J lost 5 bases, with 10 bases between them. The CDR3 covers 13 residues. Germline V gene sequence: CDR1 MDHEN, CDR2 SYDVKM. CDR3 in amino acids: CASSLAKTGELFF. The CDR3 DNA follows: TGTGCCAGCAGCCTTGCCAAAACCGGGGAGCTGTTTTTT.

This clone occurred once. The chain has TRBV10-2 and TRBJ2-7, with TRBD2 matching over 9 bases. CDR1 and CDR2 (germline): WSHSY, SAAADI. V lost 9 bases, J lost 7 bases, and 10 bases stayed unmatched. CDR3 length equals 13 residues. The CDR3 spells CASGAGGVAEQYF. The CDR3 DNA sequence: TGCGCCAGTGGCGCGGGAGGGGTCGCTGAGCAGTACTTC.